The 19 T cell receptor beta chains presented below share a single source sample, sequenced in a study of T cells in Graves' hyperthyroidism and ophthalmopathy. Template material for amplifying TCR beta CDR3 regions consisted of RNA transcripts. TCR CDR3 underwent first-round RT-PCR with the HTBI primer set. One entry per CDR3 protein, called by TCRdb with MiXCR from the multiplex PCR reads. The data hold 540,000 or so distinct CDR3 sequences, with around 14% observed a single time. Sample: blood. Receptors originate from a woman aged 25 to 45 with Graves' hyperthyroidism.

This clonotype came up many times. J is TRBJ2-7 and V is TRBV3-1; 7 nucleotides match TRBD2. The CDR3 extends over 14 amino acids. Germline V gene sequence: CDR1 LGHDT, CDR2 YNNKEL (reference sequence). Germline trimming cut 4 bases from V and 4 bases from J; bases unmatched to any gene: 7. The CDR3 region has the DNA TGTGCCAGCAGCCTTTGGACTAGTGGGTACGAGCAGTACTTC. Translation: CASSLWTSGYEQYF.

The chain joins TRBV20-1 to TRBJ2-1, with TRBD2 matching 8 bases. This CDR3 has 17 residues. V was clipped by 2 bases and J by 7 bases; unmatched bases: 16. The V gene's germline CDR1 is DFQATT and CDR2 SNEGSKA (reference sequence). CDR3 coding DNA: TGCAGTGCTAGACATTTTTTAGTAGCGGGAATGAAAAATGAGCAGTTCTTC. Its translation: CSARHFLVAGMKNEQFF.

This clonotype was detected ten times or more. The chain has TRBV12-3 or TRBV12-4 and TRBJ2-7; the match to TRBD1 covers 9 bases. V lost 6 bases and J lost 3; bases outside the gene matches: 6. The CDR3 is 14 residues long. The CDR3 DNA is TGTGCCAGCAGACCCGGGACAGGGCTCTACGAGCAGTACTTC. Protein product: CASRPGTGLYEQYF.

Ten or more counts support this clonotype. CDR3 sequence reads: CASSVWVSADEQYF. The DNA for the CDR3 is TGTGCCAGCAGCGTATGGGTATCCGCGGACGAGCAGTACTTC. The chain is built from TRBV9 and TRBJ2-7, with D uncertain. CDR3 length equals 14 residues. V shed 1 base and J shed 5 bases, with 13 bases lying between them. Germline V lookup: CDR1 SGDLS, CDR2 YYNGEE.

The CDR3 nucleotides are TGTGCCAGCAGCTTAGGCGGGGCGATAGCGGGAGCCCCTAGCACAGATACGCAGTATTTT. Translated: CASSLGGAIAGAPSTDTQYF. The chain recombines TRBV13 with TRBJ2-3; 9 bases map to TRBD2. Unmatched junction bases numbered 13, after V lost 0 bases and J lost 0 bases. The CDR3 runs 20 residues. Germline CDR1 is PRHDT and CDR2 is FYEKMQ (reference sequence).

This clonotype occurred many times. V and J are TRBV20-1 and TRBJ2-7; D is ambiguous. Per the germline V gene, CDR1 is DFQATT and CDR2 is SNEGSKA (reference sequence). V was pared by 4 bases and J by 0 bases, with 7 bases between. This CDR3 region has 12 residues. The CDR3 DNA reads as TGCAGTGCTAAGGAGAGCTCCTACGAGCAGTACTTC. Its protein product is CSAKESSYEQYF.

The table lists this clonotype with many counts. V is TRBV7-2 and J is TRBJ2-3; 9 positions match TRBD2. Trimming at V came to 3 bases and at J to 2 bases, leaving 3 bases not matched to a gene. Germline V gene sequence: CDR1 SGHTA, CDR2 FQGNSA. CDR3 length: 15 residues. The CDR3: CASSFSGGITDTQYF. The CDR3 DNA sequence: TGTGCCAGCAGCTTTAGCGGGGGCATCACAGATACGCAGTATTTT.

This clonotype was found many times. The chain is built from TRBV6-6 and TRBJ1-6; D is uncertain. This CDR3 region has 16 residues. V shed 2 bases and J shed 7 bases, with 15 bases lying between them. Germline CDR1 reads MNHNY; CDR2 reads SVGAGI (reference sequence). The CDR3 spells CASSYAKDRPNSPLHF. The CDR3 DNA follows: TGTGCCAGCAGTTACGCCAAGGACCGACCAAATTCACCCCTCCACTTT.

This clonotype was picked up many times. The rearrangement links TRBV10-3 to TRBJ2-5, with a weak D call TRBD1 (5 bases). The CDR3 extends over 12 amino acids. Per the germline V gene, CDR1 is ENHRY and CDR2 is SYGVKD. Between the trimmed V and J ends, which lost 6 bases and 0 bases, there was a span of 5 bases. Here the CDR3 reads CAIRDNQETQYF. CDR3 bases: TGTGCCATCAGGGACAACCAAGAGACCCAGTACTTC.

This clonotype was seen many times. The junction departs from germline at one end; a sequencing error may be responsible. V is TRBV5-1 and J is TRBJ2-5; D is ambiguous. The CDR3 consists of 11 residues. Germline CDR1 reads SGHRS; CDR2 reads YFSETQ. The CDR3 nucleotides are TGTGCCAGCAGCTTAAGAGAGACCCAGTACTTC. Translating gives CASSLRETQYF. The full variable domain, with the rest looked up from reference TRBV5-1 and TRBJ2-5, is KAGVTQTPRYLIKTRGQQVTLSCSPISGHRSVSWYQQTPGQGLQFLFEYFSETQRNKGNFPGRFSGRQFSNSRSEMNVSTLELGDSALYLCASSLRETQYFGPGTRLLVL.

The chain combines TRBV24-1 with TRBJ1-5; D gene ambiguous. Deletions cut 9 bases from V and 7 bases from J, with 27 bases between. Germline assignment: CDR1 KGHDR and CDR2 SFDVKD. The CDR3 length is 17 residues. The chain's CDR3 is CATRYVKGISGSQPQHF. The CDR3 DNA reads TGTGCCACCCGTTACGTCAAAGGGATCAGCGGATCACAGCCCCAGCATTTT.

This clonotype was seen at least ten times. This chain joins TRBV6-6 and TRBJ2-3, with 9 positions matching TRBD2. V lost 2 bases and J lost 6; bases outside the gene matches: 15. Per the germline V gene, CDR1 is MNHNY and CDR2 is SVGAGI (reference sequence). This CDR3 spans 18 amino acids. As DNA, the CDR3 is TGTGCCAGCAGTTACACAATAAGACAAGCGGGAGGTTGGGATACGCAGTATTTT. This encodes CASSYTIRQAGGWDTQYF.

There are a few counts of this clonotype. CDR3 sequence reads: CASRPSTGLSSYTF. CDR3 sequence (DNA): TGCGCCAGCAGACCATCGACAGGGTTGTCTTCCTACACCTTC. The chain couples TRBV5-1 to TRBJ1-2; 7 bases align to TRBD1. CDR1 is SGHRS and CDR2 is YFSETQ in the germline V gene. This CDR3 spans 14 amino acids. Trimming removed 5 bases from V and 10 bases from J; junction bases left unmatched: 14.

This clonotype was detected ten times or more. This chain joins TRBV7-2 and TRBJ1-1, with D maybe TRBD1 (6 bases). Germline lookup yields CDR1 SGHTA and CDR2 FQGNSA. This CDR3 region has 15 residues. V was pared by 0 bases and J by 3 bases, with 11 bases between. The CDR3 DNA sequence: TGTGCCAGCAGCTTAGCGATTGCAGGGGACACTGAAGCTTTCTTT. It yields the protein CASSLAIAGDTEAFF.

To note about this clonotype: A much larger clone lies a single base off, so this may be a read error. V is TRBV20-1 and J is TRBJ2-1; 9 bases are a match to TRBD2. CDR1 is DFQATT and CDR2 is SNEGSKA in the germline V gene (reference sequence). The CDR3 is made up of 14 amino acids. V was clipped by 1 base and J by 11 bases; unmatched bases: 9. This chain's CDR3 is CSARVPSGKDKQFF. The CDR3 DNA is TGCAGTGCTAGAGTACCTAGCGGGAAGGATAAGCAGTTCTTC.

This chain uses TRBV4-1 with TRBJ2-7; D gene unclear. This CDR3 contains 16 residues. The V end was cut by 2 bases, the J end by 0 bases, with 14 bases between. Germline V gene lookup returns CDR1 MGHRA and CDR2 YSYEKL. The DNA of the CDR3 is TGCGCCAGCAGCCAAATGGGCCGCAGGAACTCCTACGAGCAGTACTTC. This translates into CASSQMGRRNSYEQYF.

This clonotype showed up just a few times. The genes are TRBV7-9 and TRBJ2-2; 9 positions agree with TRBD2. CDR3 length: 15 residues. With 6 bases clipped from V and 2 bases from J, the junction kept 4 bases outside the gene matches. CDR1 and CDR2 from the germline V gene are SEHNR and FQNEAQ (reference sequence). CDR3 coding DNA: TGTGCCAGCAGGCTACTAGCGGGCAACACCGGGGAGCTGTTTTTT. Translating gives CASRLLAGNTGELFF.

In its sample, this clonotype was seen many times. The CDR3 DNA sequence: TGTGCCAGCAGCTGGTTGACTTCTGGCGAGCAGTACTTC. It specifies CASSWLTSGEQYF. The chain has TRBV3-1 and TRBJ2-7, with D unresolved. Germline CDR1 reads LGHDT; CDR2 reads YNNKEL (reference sequence). The CDR3 contains 13 residues. The V end lost 5 bases, the J end lost 6 bases, and 14 bases lay between the germline ends.

The chain recombines TRBV24-1 with TRBJ1-5; the D gene is possibly TRBD1 (5 bases). V was cut by 4 bases and J by 0 bases, with 9 bases left in between. Germline V lookup: CDR1 KGHDR, CDR2 SFDVKD. The CDR3 spans 15 residues. The CDR3, as DNA: TGTGCCACCAGTGAGCAGGGATTTAGCAATCAGCCCCAGCATTTT. Translating it yields CATSEQGFSNQPQHF.